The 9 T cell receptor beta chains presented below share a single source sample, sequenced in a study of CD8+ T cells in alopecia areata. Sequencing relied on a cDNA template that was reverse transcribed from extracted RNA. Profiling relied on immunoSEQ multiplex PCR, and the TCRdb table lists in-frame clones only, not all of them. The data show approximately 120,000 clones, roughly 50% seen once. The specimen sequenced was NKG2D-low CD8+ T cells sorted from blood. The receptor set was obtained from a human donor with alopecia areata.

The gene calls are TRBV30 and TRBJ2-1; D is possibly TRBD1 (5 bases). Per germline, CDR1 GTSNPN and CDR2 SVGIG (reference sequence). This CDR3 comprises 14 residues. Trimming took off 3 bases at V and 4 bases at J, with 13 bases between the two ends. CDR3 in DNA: TGTGCCTGGAGGGCCGACAGTCCTTACAATGAGCAGTTCTTC. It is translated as CAWRADSPYNEQFF.

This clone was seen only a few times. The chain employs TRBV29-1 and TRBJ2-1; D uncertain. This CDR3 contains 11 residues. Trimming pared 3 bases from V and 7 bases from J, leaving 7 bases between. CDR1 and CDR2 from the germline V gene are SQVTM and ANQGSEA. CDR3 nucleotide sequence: TGCAGCGTTGAGTCCGAGAATGAGCAGTTCTTC. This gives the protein CSVESENEQFF.

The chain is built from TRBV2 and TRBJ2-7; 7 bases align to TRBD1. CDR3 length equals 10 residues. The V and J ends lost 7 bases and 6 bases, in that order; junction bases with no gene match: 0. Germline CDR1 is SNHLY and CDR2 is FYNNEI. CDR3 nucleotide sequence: TGTGCCAGCAAGGGGGCCGAGCAGTACTTC. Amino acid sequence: CASKGAEQYF.

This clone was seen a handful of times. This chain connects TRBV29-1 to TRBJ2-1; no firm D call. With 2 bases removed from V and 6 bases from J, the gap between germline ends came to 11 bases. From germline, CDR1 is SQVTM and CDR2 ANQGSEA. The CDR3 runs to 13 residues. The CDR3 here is CSVEYEEPNEQFF. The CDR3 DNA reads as TGCAGCGTTGAATATGAAGAACCCAATGAGCAGTTCTTC.

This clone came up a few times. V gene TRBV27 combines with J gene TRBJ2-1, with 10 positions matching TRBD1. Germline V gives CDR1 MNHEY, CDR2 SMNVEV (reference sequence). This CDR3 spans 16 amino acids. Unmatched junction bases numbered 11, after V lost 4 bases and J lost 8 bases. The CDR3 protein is CASSYSAGQGFDEQFF. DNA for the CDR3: TGTGCCAGCAGTTACTCGGCGGGACAGGGGTTCGATGAGCAGTTCTTC.

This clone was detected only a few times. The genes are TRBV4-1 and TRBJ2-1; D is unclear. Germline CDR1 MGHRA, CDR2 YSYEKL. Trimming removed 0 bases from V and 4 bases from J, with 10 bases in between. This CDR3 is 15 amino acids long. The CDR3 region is CASSQDSRSYNEQFF. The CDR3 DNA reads TGCGCCAGCAGCCAAGATTCGCGCAGTTACAATGAGCAGTTCTTC.

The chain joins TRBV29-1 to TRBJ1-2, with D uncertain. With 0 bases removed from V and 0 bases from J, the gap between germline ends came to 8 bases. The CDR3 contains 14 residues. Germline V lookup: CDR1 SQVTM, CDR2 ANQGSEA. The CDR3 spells CSVEDLETNYGYTF. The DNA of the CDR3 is TGCAGCGTTGAAGATCTGGAGACTAACTATGGCTACACCTTC. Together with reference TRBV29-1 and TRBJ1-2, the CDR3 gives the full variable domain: SAVISQKPSRDICQRGTSLTIQCQVDSQVTMMFWYRQQPGQSLTLIATANQGSEATYESGFVIDKFPISRPNLTFSTLTVSNMSPEDSSIYLCSVEDLETNYGYTFGSGTRLTVV.

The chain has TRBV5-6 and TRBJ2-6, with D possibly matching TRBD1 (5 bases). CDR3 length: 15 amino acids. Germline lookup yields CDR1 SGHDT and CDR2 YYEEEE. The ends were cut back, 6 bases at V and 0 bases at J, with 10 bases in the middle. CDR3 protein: CASTDTNSGANVLTF. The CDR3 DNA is TGTGCCAGCACGGACACAAACTCTGGGGCCAACGTCCTGACTTTC.

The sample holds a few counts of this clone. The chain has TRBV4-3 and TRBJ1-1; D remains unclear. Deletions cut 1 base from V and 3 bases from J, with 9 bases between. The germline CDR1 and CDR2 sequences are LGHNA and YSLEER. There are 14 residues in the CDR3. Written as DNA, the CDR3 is TGCGCCAGCAGCCAAGGGATCGGGGACACTGAAGCTTTCTTT. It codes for CASSQGIGDTEAFF.